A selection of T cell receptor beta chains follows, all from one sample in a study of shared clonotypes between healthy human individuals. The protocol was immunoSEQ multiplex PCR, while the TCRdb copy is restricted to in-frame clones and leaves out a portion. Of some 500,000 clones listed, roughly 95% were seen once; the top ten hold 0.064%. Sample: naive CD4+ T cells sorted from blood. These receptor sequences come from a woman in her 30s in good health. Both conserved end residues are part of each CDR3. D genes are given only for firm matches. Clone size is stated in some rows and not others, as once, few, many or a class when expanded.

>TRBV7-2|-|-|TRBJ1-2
CASSRPPGRANYGYTF
TGTGCCAGCAGCCGTCCCCCGGGAAGAGCTAACTATGGCTACACCTTC
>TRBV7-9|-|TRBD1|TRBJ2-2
CASSIHRGPAGELFF
TGTGCCAGCAGCATTCACAGGGGACCGGCCGGGGAGCTGTTTTTT
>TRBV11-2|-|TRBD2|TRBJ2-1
CASSLDWTSHNEQFF
TGTGCCAGCAGCTTAGATTGGACTAGTCACAATGAGCAGTTCTTC
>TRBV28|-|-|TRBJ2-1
CASTNQKYNEQFF
TGTGCCAGCACGAATCAGAAATACAATGAGCAGTTCTTC
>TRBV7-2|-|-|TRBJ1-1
CASSLASVMNTEAFF
TGTGCCAGCAGCTTAGCGTCGGTTATGAACACTGAAGCTTTCTTT
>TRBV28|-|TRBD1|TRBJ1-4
CAIKPGQGGLINEKLFF
TGTGCCATTAAACCGGGACAGGGAGGGCTGATTAATGAAAAACTGTTTTTT
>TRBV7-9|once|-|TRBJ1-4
CASSPEEKLFF
TGTGCCAGCAGCCCCGAAGAAAAACTGTTTTTT
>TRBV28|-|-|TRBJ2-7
CASSFLGQSTPYEQYF
TGTGCCAGCAGTTTCCTCGGACAGTCAACTCCCTACGAGCAGTACTTC
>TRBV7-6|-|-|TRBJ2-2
CASSLAGGIRVGELFF
TGTGCCAGCAGCTTAGCGGGTGGGATCCGTGTCGGGGAGCTGTTTTTT
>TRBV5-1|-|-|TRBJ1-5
CASSLAGHSNQPQHF
TGCGCCAGCAGCCTTGCCGGACATAGCAATCAGCCCCAGCATTTT
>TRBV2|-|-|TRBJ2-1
CASLFRAGTRSGEQFF
TGTGCCAGCCTCTTTAGAGCGGGTACTCGATCGGGTGAGCAGTTCTTC
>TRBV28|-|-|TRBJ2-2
CASSEGYTGELFF
TGTGCCAGCAGTGAGGGCTACACCGGGGAGCTGTTTTTT
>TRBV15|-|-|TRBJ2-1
CATSRVGKVYEQFF
TGTGCCACCAGCAGAGTCGGGAAGGTGTATGAGCAGTTCTTC
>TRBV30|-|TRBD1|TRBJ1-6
CAWSSDRGSPLHF
TGTGCCTGGAGCTCGGACAGGGGCTCACCCCTCCACTTT
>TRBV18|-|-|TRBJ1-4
CASSPFGLRNEKLFF
TGTGCCAGCTCACCATTCGGGCTAAGGAATGAAAAACTGTTTTTT
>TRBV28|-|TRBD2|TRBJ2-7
CASSPLTSGYTSYEQYF
TGTGCCAGCAGTCCCTTGACTAGCGGGTACACTTCCTACGAGCAGTACTTC
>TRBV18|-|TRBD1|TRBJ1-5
CASSRGQAIKPQHF
TGTGCCAGCTCACGGGGACAGGCAATTAAGCCCCAGCATTTT
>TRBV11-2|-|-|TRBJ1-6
CASSLDRTQNSPLHF
TGTGCCAGCAGCTTAGATAGGACACAGAATTCACCCCTCCACTTT
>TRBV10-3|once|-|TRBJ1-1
CAISDDSMGTEAFF
TGTGCCATCAGTGACGATTCGATGGGCACTGAAGCTTTCTTT
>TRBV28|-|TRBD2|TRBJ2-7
CASSSPAGRTYEQYF
TGTGCCAGCAGCTCCCCGGCCGGGAGGACCTACGAGCAGTACTTC
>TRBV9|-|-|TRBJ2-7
CASSVRGLSYEQYF
TGTGCCAGCAGCGTTCGGGGACTCTCCTACGAGCAGTACTTC
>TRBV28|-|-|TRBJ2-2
CASSTGALGTGELFF
TGTGCCAGCAGTACAGGTGCTTTGGGGACCGGGGAGCTGTTTTTT
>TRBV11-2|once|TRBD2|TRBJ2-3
CASSLAGLAGPDTQYF
TGTGCCAGCAGCTTAGCCGGACTAGCGGGACCAGATACGCAGTATTTT
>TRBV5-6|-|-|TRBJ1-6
CASSLSGRYSPLHF
TGTGCCAGCAGCTTATCCGGGCGATATTCACCCCTCCACTTT
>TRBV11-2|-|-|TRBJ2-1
CASSPSMVIGDNEQFF
TGTGCCAGCAGCCCAAGCATGGTGATTGGGGACAATGAGCAGTTCTTC
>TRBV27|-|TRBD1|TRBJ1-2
CASSLSLGRTGAGGYTF
TGTGCCAGCAGTTTATCCCTTGGCAGGACAGGGGCGGGTGGCTACACCTTC
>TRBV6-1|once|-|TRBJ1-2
CASSDPVGLIRGYTF
TGTGCCAGCAGTGACCCGGTGGGTTTAATTCGTGGCTACACCTTC
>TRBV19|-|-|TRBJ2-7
CASSKEAAGSYEQYF
TGTGCCAGTAGTAAGGAGGCAGCAGGCTCCTACGAGCAGTACTTC
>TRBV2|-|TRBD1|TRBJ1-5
CASRETGVQPQHF
TGTGCCAGCAGGGAAACAGGGGTCCAGCCCCAGCATTTT
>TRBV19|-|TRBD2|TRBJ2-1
CASSRSGIPYNEQFF
TGTGCCAGTAGCCGTAGCGGGATCCCCTACAATGAGCAGTTCTTC
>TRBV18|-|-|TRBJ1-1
CASSPQLDGNTEAFF
TGTGCCAGCTCACCGCAACTCGACGGCAACACTGAAGCTTTCTTT